The 14 T cell receptor beta chains below come from one sample, sequenced in a study of blood T cell repertoires in COVID-19. Some clones are missing from TCRdb's copy, which holds only in-frame ones; the method was immunoSEQ multiplex PCR. The repertoire includes approximately 140,000 clones, 70% to 90% of them detected once, and roughly 1.2% sits in the top ten. Sequencing used PBMCs or T cells enriched from blood (not recorded which). These receptors were taken from a young woman with acute COVID-19.

About this clone: Other nucleotide sequences in the sample specify the same CDR3. The rearrangement joins TRBV7-9 to TRBJ2-1, with 11 bases that match TRBD2. The germline V gene has CDR1 SEHNR and CDR2 FQNEAQ (reference sequence). J was trimmed by 3 bases and V by 5 bases; bases with no gene match: 3. The CDR3 contains 15 residues. The CDR3 DNA reads TGTGCCAGCAGCCCTACTAGCGGGAGCTACAATGAGCAGTTCTTC. The encoded protein is CASSPTSGSYNEQFF.

CDR3 sequence (DNA): TGCGCCAGCAGCCAACTCAAACTCGGAGATACGCAGTATTTT. It specifies CASSQLKLGDTQYF. The V and J genes are TRBV4-1 and TRBJ2-3, with D uncertain. Trimming stripped 2 bases from V and 5 bases from J, with 11 bases between. The CDR3 runs to 14 residues. Germline values: CDR1 MGHRA, CDR2 YSYEKL.

The chain has TRBV6-1 and TRBJ1-4, with D possibly being TRBD1 (6 bases). Germline CDR1 and CDR2: MNHNS and SASEGT. V lost 0 bases and J lost 0, with 11 bases in between. This CDR3 has 17 amino acids. The CDR3 coding sequence is TGTGCCAGCAGTGAAGCGCCCAGGGGTTCAACTAATGAAAAACTGTTTTTT. Translated, it gives CASSEAPRGSTNEKLFF.

The chain combines TRBV9 with TRBJ2-5; 13 bases map to TRBD2. After removal of 0 bases from V and 4 bases from J, the junction contained 6 bases not matched to a gene. CDR1 and CDR2 from the germline V gene are SGDLS and YYNGEE. This CDR3 has 17 amino acids. The CDR3 DNA follows: TGTGCCAGCAGCGTAGGACTAGCGGGAGGACAGGGAGAGACCCAGTACTTC. It encodes CASSVGLAGGQGETQYF.

This clone appeared once. The J gene is TRBJ1-4, the V gene TRBV5-1, with 10 nucleotides matching TRBD1. Germline V gene data show CDR1 as SGHRS and CDR2 as YFSETQ. With 3 bases clipped from V and 8 bases from J, the junction kept 7 bases outside the gene matches. The CDR3 totals 15 residues. CDR3 residues: CASSSTGTGEEKLFF. The CDR3 DNA reads TGCGCCAGCAGCTCTACGGGGACAGGGGAGGAAAAACTGTTTTTT.

This chain joins TRBV5-5 and TRBJ1-1; a possible D gene is TRBD1 (6 bases). This CDR3 is 15 amino acids long. V gave up 5 bases and J gave up 1 base, with 15 bases separating them. Germline V lookup: CDR1 SGHKS, CDR2 YYEKEE (reference sequence). The CDR3 DNA reads as TGTGCCAGCAGTCCACAGGGTAGTACGAACACTGAAGCTTTCTTT. It translates to CASSPQGSTNTEAFF.

This clone was picked up one time. The J gene is TRBJ2-1, the V gene TRBV27, with a weak D call TRBD1 (5 bases). Germline CDR1 and CDR2: MNHEY and SMNVEV (reference sequence). The CDR3 totals 18 residues. V gave up 8 bases and J gave up 6 bases, with 29 bases separating them. DNA of the CDR3: TGTGCCAGCGGATCAGGGTCCGGAGCCGCTCGGCTATTCAATGAGCAGTTCTTC. Translated, it gives CASGSGSGAARLFNEQFF.

The V and J genes are TRBV7-2 and TRBJ2-5; D gene unclear. The CDR3 consists of 13 residues. V was clipped by 6 bases and J by 1 base, with 9 bases between them. Germline-derived CDR1 and CDR2 are SGHTA and FQGNSA. CDR3 loop: CASRSPSQETQYF. The CDR3 DNA is TGTGCCAGCAGGTCCCCTAGCCAAGAGACCCAGTACTTC. The complete variable domain, with remaining parts taken from reference TRBV7-2 and TRBJ2-5, reads GAGVSQSPSNKVTEKGKDVELRCDPISGHTALYWYRQSLGQGLEFLIYFQGNSAPDKSGLPSDRFSAERTGGSVSTLTIQRTQQEDSAVYLCASRSPSQETQYFGPGTRLLVL.

The chain employs TRBV28 and TRBJ1-5; 10 nucleotides agree with TRBD1. The germline gives CDR1 MDHEN, CDR2 SYDVKM. V shed 6 bases, J shed 7 bases, and the junction held 9 bases outside the gene matches. This CDR3 spans 15 amino acids. The CDR3 loop is CASSPGTGVVQPQHF. The CDR3 coding sequence is TGTGCCAGCAGCCCCGGGACAGGGGTGGTCCAGCCCCAGCATTTT.

The gene calls are TRBV7-2 and TRBJ2-5, with 8 bases fitting TRBD2. Germline V gene lookup returns CDR1 SGHTA and CDR2 FQGNSA. The V gene end was trimmed by 5 bases and the J gene end by 5 bases; junction bases not matched to a gene: 7. This CDR3 has 14 residues. CDR3 residues: CASSLSGMGETQYF. The CDR3 DNA is TGTGCCAGCAGCCTTAGCGGGATGGGGGAGACCCAGTACTTC.

This sequence joins TRBV4-1 and TRBJ2-2, with D maybe TRBD2 (7 bases). The CDR3 extends over 15 amino acids. V shed 0 bases and J shed 5 bases, with 10 bases lying between them. Germline V gives CDR1 MGHRA, CDR2 YSYEKL. CDR3 sequence (DNA): TGCGCCAGCAGCCAAGAAGGGAGGGGGACCGGGGAGCTGTTTTTT. Translation gives CASSQEGRGTGELFF.

The V gene is TRBV9, the J gene TRBJ1-2; 9 bases map to TRBD1. CDR1 SGDLS and CDR2 YYNGEE come from the germline V gene. V lost 4 bases to trimming and J lost 4 bases; unmatched junction nucleotides: 8. The CDR3 totals 15 residues. CDR3 in amino acids: CASSTPGTGSYGYTF. The CDR3 coding sequence is TGTGCCAGCAGCACTCCCGGGACAGGGTCCTATGGCTACACCTTC.

This rearrangement joins TRBV11-2 to TRBJ1-1; 8 nucleotides line up with TRBD1. The germline V gene encodes CDR1 SGHAT and CDR2 FQNNGV. The J segment lost 10 bases and the V segment lost 5 bases, leaving 9 bases of the junction unmatched. CDR3 length: 13 amino acids. CDR3 in amino acids: CASSPGQVVGAFF. In DNA, the CDR3 is TGTGCCAGCAGCCCGGGACAGGTCGTTGGAGCTTTCTTT.

This clone was seen a handful of times. This chain links TRBV4-1 with TRBJ1-4; D is unclear. Trimming took off 4 bases at V and 0 bases at J, with 9 bases between the two ends. This CDR3 has 15 amino acids. CDR1 is MGHRA and CDR2 is YSYEKL in the germline V gene. CDR3 sequence (DNA): TGCGCCAGCAGCCCCCCAGGATCAACTAATGAAAAACTGTTTTTT. This gives the protein CASSPPGSTNEKLFF.